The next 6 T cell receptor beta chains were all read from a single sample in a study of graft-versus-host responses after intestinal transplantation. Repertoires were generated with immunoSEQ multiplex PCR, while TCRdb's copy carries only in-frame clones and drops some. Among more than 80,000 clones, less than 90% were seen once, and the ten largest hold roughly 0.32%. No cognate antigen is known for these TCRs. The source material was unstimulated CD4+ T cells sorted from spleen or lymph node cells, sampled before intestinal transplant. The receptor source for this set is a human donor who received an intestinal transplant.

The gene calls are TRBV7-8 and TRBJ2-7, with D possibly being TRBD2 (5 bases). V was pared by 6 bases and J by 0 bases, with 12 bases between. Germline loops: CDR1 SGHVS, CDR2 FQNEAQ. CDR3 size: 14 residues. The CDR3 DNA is TGTGCCAGCAGTCACCGGGGATACTCCTACGAGCAGTACTTC. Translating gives CASSHRGYSYEQYF.

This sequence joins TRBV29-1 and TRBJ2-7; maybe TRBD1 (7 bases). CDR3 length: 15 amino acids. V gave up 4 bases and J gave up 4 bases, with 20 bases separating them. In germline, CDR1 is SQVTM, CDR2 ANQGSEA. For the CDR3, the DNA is TGCAGCGTTGCAATCAGGGGGGCCTCTAGGTACGAGCAGTACTTC. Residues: CSVAIRGASRYEQYF.

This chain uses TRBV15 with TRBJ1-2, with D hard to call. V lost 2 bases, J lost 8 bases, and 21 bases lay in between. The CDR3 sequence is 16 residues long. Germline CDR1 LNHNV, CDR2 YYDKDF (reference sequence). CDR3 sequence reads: CATSRREGNAFGGYTF. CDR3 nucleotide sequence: TGTGCCACCAGCAGACGAGAAGGAAATGCCTTCGGGGGCTACACCTTC.

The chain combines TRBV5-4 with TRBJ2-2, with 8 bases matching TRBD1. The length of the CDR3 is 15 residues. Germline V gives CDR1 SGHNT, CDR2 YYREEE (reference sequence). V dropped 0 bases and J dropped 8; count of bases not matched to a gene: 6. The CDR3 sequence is CASSLAGQGVGELFF. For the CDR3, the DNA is TGTGCCAGCAGCTTGGCCGGACAGGGCGTAGGGGAGCTGTTTTTT.

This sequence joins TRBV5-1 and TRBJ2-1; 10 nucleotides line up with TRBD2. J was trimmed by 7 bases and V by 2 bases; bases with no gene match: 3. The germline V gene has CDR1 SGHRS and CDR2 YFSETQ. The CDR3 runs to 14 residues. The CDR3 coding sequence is TGCGCCAGCAGCTTCCTAGCGGGAGTTAATGAGCAGTTCTTC. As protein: CASSFLAGVNEQFF.

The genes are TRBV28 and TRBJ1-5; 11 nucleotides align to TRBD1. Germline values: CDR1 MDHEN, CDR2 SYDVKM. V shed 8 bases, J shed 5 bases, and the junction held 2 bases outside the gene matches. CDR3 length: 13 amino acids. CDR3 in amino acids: CASGTGGDQPQHF. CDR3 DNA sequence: TGTGCCAGCGGGACAGGGGGTGATCAGCCCCAGCATTTT.